Presented here are 21 T cell receptor beta chains from one specimen sequenced in a study of radiotherapy plus CTLA-4 blockade in lung cancer. Here immunoSEQ multiplex PCR was the method, and the copy in TCRdb shows in-frame clones only, minus some. The table shows about 51,000 clones, with about 76% occurring only once. The specimen was peripheral blood, collected from a patient treated with radiotherapy plus ipilimumab. The receptors derive from a human donor with non-small cell lung cancer whose response to radiotherapy plus ipilimumab could not be evaluated.

The V call is TRBV5-1, the J call TRBJ2-3; D is perhaps TRBD1 (5 bases). The V gene's germline CDR1 is SGHRS and CDR2 YFSETQ. V was clipped by 3 bases and J by 6 bases, with 20 bases between them. The CDR3 spans 16 residues. The CDR3 region is CASSSQGSSQVDTQYF. The DNA for the CDR3 is TGCGCCAGCAGCTCCCAGGGAAGCTCTCAGGTTGATACGCAGTATTTT.

By frequency in the sample, this clone is medium-sized. The chain links TRBV7-8 to TRBJ1-1; D gene unclear. V was clipped by 1 base and J by 6 bases, with 9 bases between them. CDR1 is SGHVS, CDR2 FQNEAQ, per germline. This CDR3 has 13 amino acids. The CDR3 DNA is TGTGCCAGCAGCTTAGAGGCCGGGTCTGAAGCTTTCTTT. It is translated as CASSLEAGSEAFF.

The chain is built from TRBV7-6 and TRBJ1-2; 8 bases align to TRBD1. V shed 5 bases and J 3 bases; nucleotides not matched to a gene: 8. Per germline, CDR1 SGHVS and CDR2 FNYEAQ. This CDR3 comprises 15 residues. CDR3 region: CASSPGQGVYYGYTF. In DNA, the CDR3 is TGTGCCAGCAGCCCCGGACAGGGAGTTTACTATGGCTACACCTTC. The whole variable domain, filled in from reference TRBV7-6 and TRBJ1-2, reads GAGVSQSPRYKVTKRGQDVALRCDPISGHVSLYWYRQALGQGPEFLTYFNYEAQQDKSGLPNDRFSAERPEGSISTLTIQRTEQRDSAMYRCASSPGQGVYYGYTFGSGTRLTVV.

The rearrangement uses TRBV28 and TRBJ1-1; TRBD1 agrees at 10 bases. V gave up 7 bases and J gave up 0 bases; unmatched junction bases: 8. CDR1 MDHEN and CDR2 SYDVKM come from the germline V gene. The CDR3 extends over 16 amino acids. Here the CDR3 DNA reads TGTGCCAGCATTCCCGGGACAGGGGTTTTGAACACTGAAGCTTTCTTT. It encodes CASIPGTGVLNTEAFF.

The rearrangement uses TRBV5-1 and TRBJ1-2; possibly TRBD1 for D (5 bases). Germline CDR1 is SGHRS and CDR2 is YFSETQ. Trimming took 3 bases from V and 4 from J, leaving 16 bases between them. The CDR3 spans 15 residues. Here the CDR3 reads CASSSRPPQGYGYTF. CDR3 DNA sequence: TGCGCCAGCAGCTCTCGCCCGCCTCAGGGCTATGGCTACACCTTC.

V and J are TRBV7-9 and TRBJ2-1; possible D gene TRBD1, 6 bases. The CDR3 has 17 amino acids. V was cut by 1 base and J by 1 base, with 14 bases left in between. CDR1 and CDR2 from the germline V gene are SEHNR and FQNEAQ (reference sequence). CDR3 region: CASSLEGQGLSYNEQFF. The CDR3, as DNA: TGTGCCAGCAGCTTAGAGGGGCAGGGGTTATCCTACAATGAGCAGTTCTTC.

V usage is TRBV19 and J usage is TRBJ2-2; perhaps TRBD2 as D (5 bases). From germline, CDR1 is LNHDA and CDR2 SQIVND (reference sequence). This CDR3 comprises 14 residues. The ends were cut back, 7 bases at V and 1 base at J, with 10 bases in the middle. The CDR3 is CASKRTENTGELFF. CDR3 in DNA: TGTGCCAGTAAGCGGACCGAGAACACCGGGGAGCTGTTTTTT.

The chain carries TRBV7-2 and TRBJ2-5; weak D call: TRBD2 (5 bases). This CDR3 has 16 residues. The V end was cut by 0 bases, the J end by 1 base, with 12 bases between. Looked up from germline, CDR1 is SGHTA and CDR2 is FQGNSA. CDR3 DNA: TGTGCCAGCAGCTTAGCTATGGGCGGGTCCCAAGAGACCCAGTACTTC. Residues: CASSLAMGGSQETQYF.

The J gene is TRBJ2-5, the V gene TRBV15; possibly TRBD2 for D (6 bases). Deletions cut 0 bases from V and 2 bases from J, with 10 bases between. The germline gives CDR1 LNHNV, CDR2 YYDKDF (reference sequence). CDR3 length: 15 residues. The CDR3 region is CATSREGRYQETQYF. The CDR3, as DNA: TGTGCCACCAGCAGAGAAGGGAGGTATCAAGAGACCCAGTACTTC.

This chain joins TRBV19 and TRBJ2-7; D is unresolved. The CDR3 consists of 13 residues. Germline CDR1 reads LNHDA; CDR2 reads SQIVND (reference sequence). V gave up 2 bases and J gave up 1 base, with 6 bases separating them. CDR3 loop: CASSITESYEQYF. The CDR3 nucleotides read TGTGCCAGTAGTATAACGGAGTCCTACGAGCAGTACTTC. Using reference TRBV19 and TRBJ2-7 for the parts outside the CDR3, the full variable domain is DGGITQSPKYLFRKEGQNVTLSCEQNLNHDAMYWYRQDPGQGLRLIYYSQIVNDFQKGDIAEGYSVSREKKESFPLTVTSAQKNPTAFYLCASSITESYEQYFGPGTRLTVT.

This chain uses TRBV4-3 with TRBJ2-3, with 7 bases fitting TRBD2. J gave up 12 bases and V 0 bases, and 6 bases lay outside the gene matches. CDR1 LGHNA and CDR2 YSLEER come from the germline V gene. This CDR3 spans 13 amino acids. This CDR3 is CASSQDSWTSQYF. The DNA of the CDR3 is TGCGCCAGCAGCCAAGATTCCTGGACTAGTCAGTATTTT.

The J gene is TRBJ2-1, the V gene TRBV29-1, with TRBD1 matching 7 bases. CDR1 and CDR2 from the germline V gene are SQVTM and ANQGSEA. The CDR3 has 16 residues. Trimming took 3 bases from V and 4 from J; bases not matched to a gene: 12. The CDR3 DNA reads as TGCAGCGTTGATTCATTCCGGACAGGAATGTACAATGAGCAGTTCTTC. Protein: CSVDSFRTGMYNEQFF.

This clone was detected a few times. The chain joins TRBV28 to TRBJ2-7; possible D gene TRBD2, 5 bases. Trimming shortened V by 6 bases and J by 6 bases, and 12 bases separated the two germline ends. This CDR3 contains 12 residues. Germline V CDR1 and CDR2: MDHEN, SYDVKM. Here the CDR3 DNA reads TGTGCCAGCAGCCCCACTGGGAGCGAGCAGTACTTC. This codes for CASSPTGSEQYF.

This clone appeared a single time. The rearrangement uses TRBV2 and TRBJ1-2; 7 nucleotides align to TRBD1. Germline V gives CDR1 SNHLY, CDR2 FYNNEI. This CDR3 is built from 14 residues. J was trimmed by 4 bases and V by 11 bases; bases with no gene match: 13. The CDR3: CASRPRGRGYGYTF. CDR3 nucleotides: TGTGCCTCCCGGCCGAGGGGGCGCGGCTATGGCTACACCTTC.

In its sample, this clone was seen once. V is TRBV27 and J is TRBJ2-3, with 7 bases that match TRBD1. V gave up 2 bases and J gave up 6 bases; unmatched junction bases: 8. The CDR3 consists of 15 residues. Per germline, CDR1 MNHEY and CDR2 SMNVEV (reference sequence). The CDR3 DNA is TGTGCCAGCAGTTTAAAACAGGGGTATGCCGATACGCAGTATTTT. Translated: CASSLKQGYADTQYF.

The rearrangement uses TRBV18 and TRBJ2-5; 10 nucleotides line up with TRBD1. Germline CDR1 KGHSH, CDR2 LQKENI. The CDR3 contains 15 residues. After removal of 6 bases from V and 5 bases from J, the junction contained 9 bases not matched to a gene. The CDR3 spells CASSPTGGRAETQYF. CDR3 nucleotides: TGTGCCAGCTCTCCGACAGGGGGCAGGGCGGAGACCCAGTACTTC.

The genes are TRBV4-2 and TRBJ2-1; 8 bases align to TRBD2. V shed 6 bases and J 5 bases; nucleotides not matched to a gene: 9. The CDR3 extends over 15 amino acids. Germline V gene lookup returns CDR1 LGHNA and CDR2 YNFKEQ. The CDR3 loop reads CASRTQSGGNNEQFF. CDR3 coding DNA: TGTGCCAGCAGAACTCAGTCGGGGGGGAACAATGAGCAGTTCTTC.

This chain joins TRBV28 and TRBJ1-5, with TRBD1 as a possible D gene (5 bases). CDR1 and CDR2 from the germline V gene are MDHEN and SYDVKM. Trimming removed 6 bases from V and 0 bases from J, with 15 bases in between. The CDR3 loop spans 16 amino acids. The CDR3 sequence is CASRLQGGFSNQPQHF. The CDR3 DNA reads as TGTGCCAGCAGACTTCAGGGCGGATTTAGCAATCAGCCCCAGCATTTT.

The sample holds a few counts of this clone. J is TRBJ2-7 and V is TRBV6-6; D is uncertain. Germline V gene lookup returns CDR1 MNHNY and CDR2 SVGAGI (reference sequence). This CDR3 has 13 residues. V lost 2 bases, J lost 0 bases, and 5 bases lay in between. The CDR3 coding sequence is TGTGCCAGCAGTTACGTAGTCTCCTACGAGCAGTACTTC. Protein: CASSYVVSYEQYF.

The CDR3 sequence is CASSLRQGDATNEKLFF. CDR3 DNA: TGTGCCAGTAGTCTCAGACAGGGGGATGCAACTAATGAAAAACTGTTTTTT. The genes are TRBV19 and TRBJ1-4; 9 nucleotides agree with TRBD1. Germline CDR1 is LNHDA and CDR2 is SQIVND (reference sequence). Germline trimming cut 5 bases from V and 0 bases from J; bases unmatched to any gene: 7. The CDR3 has 17 amino acids.

V usage is TRBV19 and J usage is TRBJ1-6; tentative D call: TRBD1 (5 bases). Germline CDR1 and CDR2: LNHDA and SQIVND (reference sequence). This CDR3 has 15 amino acids. Trimming pared 2 bases from V and 6 bases from J, leaving 11 bases between. CDR3 in amino acids: CASSISQGSNSPLHF. The CDR3 nucleotides are TGTGCCAGTAGTATAAGTCAGGGAAGTAATTCACCCCTCCACTTT.